Shown below are 2 T cell receptor beta chains from a single sample sequenced in a study of blood T cells in healthy people across ages. Together with a sample-barcoded 5' primer, a J-beta primer mix was included in a second PCR lasting about 6 to 11 cycles. MiXCR was run by TCRdb on the 5' RACE reads, yielding one entry per CDR3 protein. The sample comprises approximately 730,000 distinct CDR3 sequences, roughly 41% of which are singletons, and approximately 22% rests with the top ten. The sequencing sample was made of blood. These TCRs come from a woman between 55 and 75 years old in good health.

The chain combines TRBV6-1 with TRBJ1-5; D may be TRBD1 (6 bases). The germline gives CDR1 MNHNS, CDR2 SASEGT. Trimming took 8 bases from V and 5 from J, leaving 16 bases between them. This CDR3 contains 14 residues. The CDR3 nucleotides are TGTGCCAGCGAGGCTGTCGGGGGCTATCAGCCCCAGCATTTT. Its translation: CASEAVGGYQPQHF.

V gene TRBV7-2 combines with J gene TRBJ1-4, with a possible D match to TRBD1 (5 bases). Germline values: CDR1 SGHTA, CDR2 FQGNSA. This CDR3 region has 14 residues. Trimming cost V 2 bases and J 8 bases, with 12 bases left between them. CDR3 sequence: CASSLQRGGEKLFF. CDR3 sequence (DNA): TGTGCCAGCAGCTTACAGAGGGGTGGGGAAAAACTGTTTTTT.